This is a list of T cell receptor beta chains from one sample in a study of spatial heterogeneity in lung cancer. TCRdb reprocessed the 5' RACE reads via MiXCR and lists one record per CDR3 protein. The sample lists 51,000 or so distinct CDR3 sequences; roughly 7.4% were seen once. Sequenced here: PBMCs, sampled at follow-up. These receptors were obtained from a female donor with early-stage non-small cell lung cancer. The CDR3 runs from the conserved cysteine through the conserved F or W. D genes are given only for firm matches. Rows may omit the clone size; those that give it use once, few, many or a size class.

v_gene: TRBV7-2; j_gene: TRBJ2-5; d_gene: .; abundance: many; CDR3aa: CASSLQSKLGETQYF; CDR3nt: TGTGCCAGCAGCTTACAGTCGAAGCTGGGGGAGACCCAGTACTTC
v_gene: TRBV12-5; j_gene: TRBJ2-3; d_gene: .; abundance: many; CDR3aa: CASGSSVRTSTDTQYF; CDR3nt: TGTGCTAGTGGTTCGTCTGTGCGAACTAGCACAGATACGCAGTATTTT
v_gene: TRBV4-1; j_gene: TRBJ2-7; d_gene: .; abundance: few; CDR3aa: CASSQEHPGSSYEQYF; CDR3nt: TGCGCCAGCAGCCAAGAGCACCCGGGGTCCTCCTACGAGCAGTACTTC
v_gene: TRBV20-1; j_gene: TRBJ2-1; d_gene: .; abundance: many; CDR3aa: CSARPGPYNEQFF; CDR3nt: TGCAGTGCTAGACCGGGACCGTACAATGAGCAGTTCTTC
v_gene: TRBV27; j_gene: TRBJ2-5; d_gene: .; abundance: many; CDR3aa: CASRRNLYQETQYF; CDR3nt: TGTGCCAGCAGACGAAATTTGTACCAAGAGACCCAGTACTTC
v_gene: TRBV7-2; j_gene: TRBJ1-5; d_gene: .; abundance: .; CDR3aa: CASSSTVYSNQPQHF; CDR3nt: TGTGCCAGCAGCTCGACGGTTTATAGCAATCAGCCCCAGCATTTT
v_gene: TRBV7-6; j_gene: TRBJ2-1; d_gene: TRBD2; abundance: many; CDR3aa: CASSLNMVSGGAANEQFF; CDR3nt: TGTGCCAGCAGCCTGAACATGGTTAGCGGGGGGGCCGCTAATGAGCAGTTCTTC
v_gene: TRBV15; j_gene: TRBJ2-3; d_gene: TRBD2; abundance: .; CDR3aa: CAIQRGSYTDTQYF; CDR3nt: TGTGCCATCCAGCGGGGGTCATACACAGATACGCAGTATTTT
v_gene: TRBV6-1; j_gene: TRBJ2-5; d_gene: .; abundance: .; CDR3aa: CASSPTQEQETQYF; CDR3nt: TGTGCCAGCAGTCCGACACAGGAGCAAGAGACCCAGTACTTC
v_gene: TRBV7-9; j_gene: TRBJ2-5; d_gene: .; abundance: few; CDR3aa: CASSSFRGGETQYF; CDR3nt: TGTGCCAGCAGCTCCTTCAGGGGTGGAGAGACCCAGTACTTC
v_gene: TRBV15; j_gene: TRBJ2-2; d_gene: TRBD1; abundance: .; CDR3aa: CATSRDQGANTGELFF; CDR3nt: TGTGCCACCAGCAGAGACCAGGGGGCGAACACCGGGGAGCTGTTTTTT
v_gene: TRBV18; j_gene: TRBJ1-2; d_gene: TRBD1; abundance: few; CDR3aa: CASSPQGQLTNYGYTF; CDR3nt: TGTGCCAGCTCACCACAGGGACAGCTAACTAACTATGGCTACACCTTC
v_gene: TRBV20-1; j_gene: TRBJ1-1; d_gene: .; abundance: few; CDR3aa: CSAREGVTEAFF; CDR3nt: TGCAGTGCTAGAGAGGGGGTAACTGAAGCTTTCTTT
v_gene: TRBV7-2; j_gene: TRBJ1-2; d_gene: .; abundance: .; CDR3aa: CASSPPGYYGYTF; CDR3nt: TGTGCCAGCAGCCCCCCAGGGTACTATGGCTACACCTTC
v_gene: TRBV7-2; j_gene: TRBJ2-5; d_gene: .; abundance: few; CDR3aa: CASSGGQDQKETQYF; CDR3nt: TGTGCCAGCAGCGGGGGCCAGGACCAAAAAGAGACCCAGTACTTC
v_gene: TRBV14; j_gene: TRBJ1-1; d_gene: .; abundance: few; CDR3aa: CASSPYEGLNTEAFF; CDR3nt: TGTGCCAGCAGCCCCTACGAAGGGTTGAACACTGAAGCTTTCTTT
v_gene: TRBV7-9; j_gene: TRBJ2-5; d_gene: TRBD2; abundance: .; CDR3aa: CASSSGLAGVQETQYF; CDR3nt: TGTGCCAGCAGCTCCGGACTAGCGGGGGTCCAAGAGACCCAGTACTTC
v_gene: TRBV11-2; j_gene: TRBJ1-1; d_gene: .; abundance: few; CDR3aa: CASSLGGSYF; CDR3nt: TGTGCCAGCAGCTTAGGAGGCTCCTACTTT
v_gene: TRBV24-1; j_gene: TRBJ2-6; d_gene: TRBD1; abundance: many; CDR3aa: CATSDSFGQGGSGANVLTF; CDR3nt: TGTGCCACCAGTGATTCCTTCGGACAGGGAGGCTCTGGGGCCAACGTCCTGACTTTC
v_gene: TRBV12-3/TRBV12-4; j_gene: TRBJ2-5; d_gene: TRBD2; abundance: few; CDR3aa: CASSPTSGGAGAKTQYF; CDR3nt: TGTGCCAGCAGTCCGACTAGCGGGGGGGCTGGGGCAAAGACCCAGTACTTC
v_gene: TRBV18; j_gene: TRBJ1-1; d_gene: .; abundance: few; CDR3aa: CASSLRTGNTEAFF; CDR3nt: TGTGCCAGCTCACTTCGGACGGGAAACACTGAAGCTTTCTTT
v_gene: TRBV20-1; j_gene: TRBJ2-7; d_gene: TRBD1; abundance: few; CDR3aa: CSASKGGQGAYEQYF; CDR3nt: TGCAGTGCTAGCAAAGGGGGACAGGGTGCCTACGAGCAGTACTTC
v_gene: TRBV10-3; j_gene: TRBJ2-7; d_gene: .; abundance: .; CDR3aa: CAISDILSGSRSSYEQYF; CDR3nt: TGTGCCATCAGTGATATATTATCCGGGAGCAGGAGCTCCTACGAGCAGTACTTC
v_gene: TRBV3-1; j_gene: TRBJ2-6; d_gene: TRBD1; abundance: many; CDR3aa: CASRQGAYGANVLTF; CDR3nt: TGTGCCAGCAGACAGGGGGCCTATGGGGCCAACGTCCTGACTTTC
v_gene: TRBV7-9; j_gene: TRBJ2-3; d_gene: TRBD2; abundance: .; CDR3aa: CASSWTSRADTQYF; CDR3nt: TGTGCCAGCAGCTGGACTAGCCGGGCAGATACGCAGTATTTT
v_gene: TRBV24-1; j_gene: TRBJ2-7; d_gene: .; abundance: .; CDR3aa: CATSDFPDSLPYEQYF; CDR3nt: TGTGCCACCAGTGATTTCCCCGACAGTTTACCCTACGAGCAGTACTTC
v_gene: TRBV12-3/TRBV12-4; j_gene: TRBJ2-3; d_gene: TRBD2; abundance: .; CDR3aa: CASTIAGSTDTQYF; CDR3nt: TGTGCCAGCACTATAGCGGGCTCCACAGATACGCAGTATTTT
v_gene: TRBV20-1; j_gene: TRBJ1-5; d_gene: TRBD1; abundance: many; CDR3aa: CSARTGGDGQPQHF; CDR3nt: TGCAGTGCTCGTACAGGGGGCGACGGACAGCCCCAGCATTTT